This T cell receptor beta chain was documented in a study of cytomegalovirus exposure and HLA in healthy donors. The primer mix had 60 Vbeta and 13 Jbeta primers. The assay was immunoSEQ multiplex PCR, and TCRdb's table has in-frame clones only and misses some. Of fewer than 200,000 clones in the sample, just over 70% were seen once. Findings and limits, study-wide: Productive rates of about 87% or about 30% were seen for most TCR beta V segments in an earlier analysis.

This CDR3 has 16 residues. The germline CDR1 and CDR2 sequences are MNHEY and SMNVEV (reference sequence). The ends were cut back, 0 bases at V and 2 bases at J, with 13 bases in the middle. This clone showed up just once. Its antigen is not known. Sequencing was performed on PBMCs. The clonotype comes from a human donor in good health. The gene calls are TRBV27 and TRBJ1-2; D not certain. The CDR3, as DNA: TGTGCCAGCAGTTTATCGGGTTTCGGGGTCAACTATGGCTACACCTTC. It specifies CASSLSGFGVNYGYTF.